This T cell receptor beta chain was identified during a study of cytomegalovirus exposure and HLA in healthy donors. The CDR3 runs to 15 residues. The V gene end was trimmed by 4 bases and the J gene end by 1 base; junction bases not matched to a gene: 3. Germline V gene sequence: CDR1 SGHVS, CDR2 FNYEAQ. Only in-frame clones appear in the TCRdb table, and some are missing; sequencing was by immunoSEQ multiplex PCR. The data contain 100,000 to 150,000 clones, more than 95% of them singletons. Sequenced material: PBMCs. The clonotype comes from a man between 18 and 29 years old in good health and CMV-seronegative. The chain recombines TRBV7-6 with TRBJ1-3; 8 positions match TRBD1. CDR3 DNA sequence: TGTGCCAGCAGCTCGTGGGACAGGTCTGGAAACACCATATATTTT. Protein: CASSSWDRSGNTIYF.